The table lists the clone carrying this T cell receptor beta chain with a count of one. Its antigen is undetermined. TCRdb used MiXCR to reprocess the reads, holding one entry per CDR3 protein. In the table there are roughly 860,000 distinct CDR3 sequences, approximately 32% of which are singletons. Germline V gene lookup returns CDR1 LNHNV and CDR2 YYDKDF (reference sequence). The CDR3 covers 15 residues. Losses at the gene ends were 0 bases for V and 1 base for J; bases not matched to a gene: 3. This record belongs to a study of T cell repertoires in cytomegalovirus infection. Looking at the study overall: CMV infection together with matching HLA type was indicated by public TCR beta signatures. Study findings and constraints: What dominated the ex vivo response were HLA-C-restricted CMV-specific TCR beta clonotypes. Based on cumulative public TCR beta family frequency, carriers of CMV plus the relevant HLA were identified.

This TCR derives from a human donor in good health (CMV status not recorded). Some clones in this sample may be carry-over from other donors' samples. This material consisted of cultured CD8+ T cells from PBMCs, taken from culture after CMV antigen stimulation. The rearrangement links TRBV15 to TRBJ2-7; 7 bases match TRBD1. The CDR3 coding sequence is TGTGCCACCAGCAGAGACCTGGACAGGTCCTACGAGCAGTACTTC. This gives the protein CATSRDLDRSYEQYF.